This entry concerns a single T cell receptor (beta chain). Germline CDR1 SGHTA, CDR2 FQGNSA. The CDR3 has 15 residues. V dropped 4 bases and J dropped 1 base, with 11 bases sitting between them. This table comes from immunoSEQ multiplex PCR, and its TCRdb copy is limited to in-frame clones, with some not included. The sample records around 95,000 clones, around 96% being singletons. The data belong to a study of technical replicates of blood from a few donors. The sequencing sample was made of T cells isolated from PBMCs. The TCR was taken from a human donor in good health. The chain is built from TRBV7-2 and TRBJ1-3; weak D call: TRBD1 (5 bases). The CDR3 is CASSSFGGSGNTIYF. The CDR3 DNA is TGTGCCAGCAGCTCCTTCGGGGGGTCTGGAAACACCATATATTTT.